These T cell receptor beta chains were read from a single sample in a study of T cells after yellow fever vaccination. TCRdb called the 5' RACE reads again in MiXCR, with one record for every CDR3 protein. The table shows some 320,000 distinct CDR3 sequences, with approximately 4% occurring only once. The sample in question was PBMCs, obtained 15 days after the yellow fever booster vaccination. The receptors come from a man younger than 35 who received the YFV17D yellow fever vaccine. CDR3s include the opening cysteine and the closing phenylalanine or tryptophan. The D gene is left open where the match is weak. Not all rows give a size; the values are once, few, many and, for expanded clones, a class.

d_gene: TRBD1; abundance: many; j_gene: TRBJ1-5; v_gene: TRBV7-4; CDR3aa: CASSLLSPRSRGDYQPQHF; CDR3nt: TGTGCCAGCAGCTTATTATCCCCACGGTCCAGGGGGGACTATCAGCCCCAGCATTTT
d_gene: TRBD2; abundance: .; j_gene: TRBJ2-5; v_gene: TRBV4-1; CDR3aa: CASSQVFLAGDQETQYF; CDR3nt: TGCGCCAGCAGCCAAGTCTTCCTAGCGGGGGATCAAGAGACCCAGTACTTC
d_gene: .; abundance: many; j_gene: TRBJ1-1; v_gene: TRBV7-6; CDR3aa: CASSPGRARTEAFF; CDR3nt: TGTGCCAGCAGTCCGGGGAGGGCGAGGACTGAAGCTTTCTTT
d_gene: TRBD2; abundance: few; j_gene: TRBJ2-2; v_gene: TRBV7-2; CDR3aa: CASSPQHGAGGLTGELFF; CDR3nt: TGTGCCAGCAGCCCCCAGCATGGAGCGGGGGGGCTTACCGGGGAGCTGTTTTTT
d_gene: .; abundance: many; j_gene: TRBJ1-5; v_gene: TRBV11-2; CDR3aa: CASSLAGQPQHF; CDR3nt: TGTGCCAGCAGCTTGGCGGGTCAGCCCCAGCATTTT
d_gene: .; abundance: .; j_gene: TRBJ2-1; v_gene: TRBV7-6; CDR3aa: CASSQEDSDNEQFF; CDR3nt: TGTGCCAGCAGCCAGGAGGACAGCGACAATGAGCAGTTCTTC
d_gene: TRBD1; abundance: few; j_gene: TRBJ1-1; v_gene: TRBV5-1; CDR3aa: CASSLDRGYTEAFF; CDR3nt: TGCGCCAGCAGCTTGGACAGGGGATACACTGAAGCTTTCTTT
d_gene: .; abundance: many; j_gene: TRBJ2-2; v_gene: TRBV10-3; CDR3aa: CAISAVGELFF; CDR3nt: TGTGCCATCAGTGCTGTTGGGGAGCTGTTTTTT
d_gene: TRBD1; abundance: many; j_gene: TRBJ1-1; v_gene: TRBV7-9; CDR3aa: CASSWTGVEAFF; CDR3nt: TGTGCCAGCAGCTGGACAGGCGTTGAAGCTTTCTTT
d_gene: .; abundance: many; j_gene: TRBJ2-1; v_gene: TRBV7-9; CDR3aa: CASSLALGDGGYNEQFF; CDR3nt: TGTGCCAGCAGCTTAGCGCTCGGGGACGGAGGATACAATGAGCAGTTCTTC
d_gene: .; abundance: many; j_gene: TRBJ1-5; v_gene: TRBV6-5; CDR3aa: CASRPQGTSNQPQHF; CDR3nt: TGTGCCAGCAGACCCCAGGGGACCAGCAATCAGCCCCAGCATTTT
d_gene: TRBD2; abundance: .; j_gene: TRBJ2-1; v_gene: TRBV20-1; CDR3aa: CSATGLHNNEQFF; CDR3nt: TGCAGTGCCACGGGACTACATAACAATGAGCAGTTCTTC
d_gene: .; abundance: .; j_gene: TRBJ1-5; v_gene: TRBV21-1; CDR3aa: CASSKVRGPNVCCNQPQHF; CDR3nt: TGTGCCAGCAGCAAAGTAAGGGGACCTAACGTATGTTGCAATCAGCCCCAGCATTTT
d_gene: .; abundance: many; j_gene: TRBJ2-3; v_gene: TRBV7-2; CDR3aa: CASSLMGDTQYF; CDR3nt: TGTGCCAGCAGCTTAATGGGGGATACGCAGTATTTT
d_gene: .; abundance: .; j_gene: TRBJ2-2; v_gene: TRBV6-2/TRBV6-3; CDR3aa: CASSPLDVLANTGELFF; CDR3nt: TGTGCCAGCAGCCCCCTTGACGTGCTCGCGAACACCGGGGAGCTGTTTTTT
d_gene: TRBD2; abundance: many; j_gene: TRBJ2-5; v_gene: TRBV7-2; CDR3aa: CASSGGGTETQYF; CDR3nt: TGTGCCAGCAGCGGGGGGGGTACAGAGACCCAGTACTTC
d_gene: TRBD1; abundance: many; j_gene: TRBJ1-2; v_gene: TRBV9; CDR3aa: CASSVEGQGLLGYTF; CDR3nt: TGTGCCAGCAGCGTAGAAGGACAGGGCCTCCTTGGCTACACCTTC
d_gene: .; abundance: .; j_gene: TRBJ1-2; v_gene: TRBV6-5; CDR3aa: CASSYSKMGGYTF; CDR3nt: TGTGCCAGCAGTTACTCGAAAATGGGGGGATACACCTTC
d_gene: TRBD2; abundance: many; j_gene: TRBJ2-2; v_gene: TRBV9; CDR3aa: CASSVARGSGGAETGELFF; CDR3nt: TGTGCCAGCAGCGTAGCTAGGGGTAGCGGGGGGGCCGAGACCGGGGAGCTGTTTTTT
d_gene: .; abundance: few; j_gene: TRBJ2-1; v_gene: TRBV20-1; CDR3aa: CSVRAGTYNEQFF; CDR3nt: TGCAGTGTAAGGGCTGGGACCTACAATGAGCAGTTCTTC
d_gene: .; abundance: many; j_gene: TRBJ2-7; v_gene: TRBV20-1; CDR3aa: CSARDRSRGAHEQYF; CDR3nt: TGCAGTGCTAGAGATCGGTCTCGGGGGGCCCACGAGCAGTACTTC
d_gene: TRBD1; abundance: few; j_gene: TRBJ1-6; v_gene: TRBV5-1; CDR3aa: CASSSGQGAGNNSPLHF; CDR3nt: TGCGCCAGCAGCTCCGGACAGGGGGCCGGTAATAATTCACCCCTCCACTTT
d_gene: .; abundance: many; j_gene: TRBJ1-5; v_gene: TRBV20-1; CDR3aa: CSARDVQGEGQPQHF; CDR3nt: TGCAGTGCTAGAGATGTACAGGGTGAAGGGCAGCCCCAGCATTTT
d_gene: TRBD1; abundance: .; j_gene: TRBJ1-2; v_gene: TRBV20-1; CDR3aa: CSAIGQGNYGYTF; CDR3nt: TGCAGTGCAATCGGACAGGGAAACTATGGCTACACCTTC
d_gene: TRBD2; abundance: many; j_gene: TRBJ2-3; v_gene: TRBV5-1; CDR3aa: CASSSGLAGTDTQYF; CDR3nt: TGCGCCAGCAGCTCGGGACTAGCGGGGACAGATACGCAGTATTTT
d_gene: .; abundance: many; j_gene: TRBJ1-6; v_gene: TRBV30; CDR3aa: CAWSSLQNSPLHF; CDR3nt: TGTGCCTGGAGTTCACTACAGAATTCACCCCTCCACTTT
d_gene: .; abundance: few; j_gene: TRBJ2-4; v_gene: TRBV7-9; CDR3aa: CASSPRLFSKNIQYF; CDR3nt: TGTGCCAGCAGCCCGCGGCTCTTCTCCAAAAACATTCAGTACTTC
d_gene: .; abundance: few; j_gene: TRBJ2-5; v_gene: TRBV7-2; CDR3aa: CASTTLGGGPETQYF; CDR3nt: TGTGCCAGCACTACATTAGGGGGGGGGCCAGAGACCCAGTACTTC
d_gene: .; abundance: few; j_gene: TRBJ2-2; v_gene: TRBV2; CDR3aa: CASSGTGRGTGELFF; CDR3nt: TGTGCCAGCAGTGGTACAGGCCGGGGCACCGGGGAGCTGTTTTTT